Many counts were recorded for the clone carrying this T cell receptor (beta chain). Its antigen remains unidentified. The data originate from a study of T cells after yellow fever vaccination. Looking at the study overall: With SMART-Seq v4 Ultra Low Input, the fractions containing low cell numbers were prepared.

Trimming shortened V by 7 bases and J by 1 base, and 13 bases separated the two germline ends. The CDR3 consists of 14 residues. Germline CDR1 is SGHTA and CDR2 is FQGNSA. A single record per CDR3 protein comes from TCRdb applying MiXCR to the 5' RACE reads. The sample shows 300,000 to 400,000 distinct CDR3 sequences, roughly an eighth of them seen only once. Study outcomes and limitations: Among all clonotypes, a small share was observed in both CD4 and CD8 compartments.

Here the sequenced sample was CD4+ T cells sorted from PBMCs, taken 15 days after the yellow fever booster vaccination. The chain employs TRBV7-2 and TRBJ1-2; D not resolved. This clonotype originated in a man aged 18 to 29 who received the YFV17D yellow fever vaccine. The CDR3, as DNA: TGTGCCAGCACCCCGACTAGTGATAACTATGGCTACACCTTC. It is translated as CASTPTSDNYGYTF.